Sequencing of this TCR beta chain was carried out in a study of T cell responses to AZD1222 COVID-19 vaccine. Germline values: CDR1 WSHSY, CDR2 SAAADI. This CDR3 is built from 13 residues. The junction had 8 bases not matched to a gene; V was cut back by 10 bases and J by 5 bases. This clone turned up a few times. Generated by immunoSEQ multiplex PCR, the TCRdb table keeps only in-frame clones and is missing some. The data contain around 140,000 clones, approximately 90% of them singletons. The sample was peripheral blood, taken on day 0 of AZD1222 vaccination. The clonotype originates from an adult in good health. The J gene is TRBJ1-5, the V gene TRBV10-2; TRBD1 aligns across 7 bases. CDR3 residues: CATSHRGHQPQHF. For the CDR3, the DNA is TGCGCCACGTCCCACAGGGGTCATCAGCCCCAGCATTTT.